Below, 30 T cell receptor beta chains from the same sample are listed, as sequenced in a study of response to subunit inactivated influenza vaccine. TCRdb recomputed calls from the RT-PCR reads with MiXCR, one row per CDR3 protein. The sample consists of 200,000 to 300,000 distinct CDR3 sequences, roughly an eighth of them appearing once. The sequencing here drew on non-naive T cells sorted from PBMCs, taken approximately 15 days before vaccination. The receptors derive from a middle-aged man who received an inactivated influenza vaccine.

The table lists this clonotype with a few counts. The rearrangement joins TRBV12-3 or TRBV12-4 to TRBJ2-2, with 9 bases fitting TRBD2. The CDR3 length is 14 residues. Trimming cost V 8 bases and J 4 bases; bases outside gene matches: 5. Here the CDR3 reads CASGIAGATGELFF. DNA for the CDR3: TGTGCCAGCGGGATAGCGGGAGCCACCGGGGAGCTGTTTTTT.

This clonotype was observed a few times. The J gene is TRBJ1-1, the V gene TRBV4-1; maybe TRBD1 (6 bases). The ends were cut back, 3 bases at V and 6 bases at J, with 20 bases in the middle. Germline CDR1 reads MGHRA; CDR2 reads YSYEKL. This CDR3 is 16 amino acids long. The CDR3 is CASSHVTTRGPAEAFF. Written as DNA, the CDR3 is TGCGCCAGCAGCCATGTCACGACACGGGGGCCAGCTGAAGCTTTCTTT.

J is TRBJ1-6 and V is TRBV19; D possibly corresponds to TRBD1 (6 bases). Germline values: CDR1 LNHDA, CDR2 SQIVND (reference sequence). There are 14 residues in the CDR3. Between the trimmed V and J ends, which lost 3 bases and 5 bases, there was a span of 8 bases. The CDR3 nucleotides read TGTGCCAGTAGTATTTGGACAGATAATTCACCCCTCCACTTT. It codes for CASSIWTDNSPLHF.

The gene calls are TRBV20-1 and TRBJ1-2; no firm D call. This CDR3 has 12 residues. Between the trimmed V and J ends, which lost 7 bases and 5 bases, there was a span of 14 bases. Germline V gives CDR1 DFQATT, CDR2 SNEGSKA (reference sequence). CDR3 nucleotide sequence: TGCAGTGTTCGGGTGACAAGTTATGGCTACACCTTC. Protein sequence: CSVRVTSYGYTF.

V usage is TRBV11-3 and J usage is TRBJ1-1, with unresolved D. Germline-derived CDR1 and CDR2 are SGHNT and YENEEA. V lost 2 bases, J lost 5 bases, and 6 bases lay in between. The CDR3 is 12 residues long. CDR3 sequence: CASSLLETEAFF. The DNA for the CDR3 is TGTGCCAGCAGCTTACTCGAAACTGAAGCTTTCTTT.

The chain's CDR3 is CSAKQGVTGELFF. The CDR3 nucleotides are TGCAGTGCAAAACAAGGGGTCACCGGGGAGCTGTTTTTT. This chain links TRBV20-1 with TRBJ2-2; TRBD1 is a possible D gene (5 bases). Trimming removed 6 bases at V and 4 bases at J, with 12 bases between. The germline V gene encodes CDR1 DFQATT and CDR2 SNEGSKA (reference sequence). CDR3 length: 13 amino acids.

The V gene is TRBV6-6, the J gene TRBJ1-1; D possibly corresponds to TRBD1 (6 bases). Per the germline V gene, CDR1 is MNHNY and CDR2 is SVGAGI (reference sequence). The CDR3 loop spans 13 amino acids. Trimming removed 6 bases at V and 1 base at J, with 9 bases between. CDR3 sequence reads: CASSGQQNTEAFF. CDR3 DNA sequence: TGTGCCAGCAGCGGACAGCAGAACACTGAAGCTTTCTTT.

This clonotype was seen ten or more times. The chain joins TRBV6-1 to TRBJ1-5, with 7 bases fitting TRBD1. J lost 2 bases, V lost 4 bases, and 8 bases had no gene match. Germline CDR1 reads MNHNS; CDR2 reads SASEGT. The CDR3 sequence is 16 residues long. In DNA form, the CDR3 reads TGTGCCAGCAGTGTAACAGGGGTTGTGGGCAATCAGCCCCAGCATTTT. Translation gives CASSVTGVVGNQPQHF.

In its sample, this clonotype was seen a few times. The CDR3 is CAIGTSGGARPTEQFF. The CDR3, as DNA: TGTGCCATCGGGACTAGCGGGGGGGCCCGTCCCACTGAGCAGTTCTTC. V is TRBV10-3 and J is TRBJ2-1; 16 nucleotides agree with TRBD2. CDR1 and CDR2 from the germline V gene are ENHRY and SYGVKD. J gave up 9 bases and V 8 bases, and 10 bases lay outside the gene matches. The CDR3 is made up of 16 amino acids.

This clonotype occurred a few times. The chain carries TRBV27 and TRBJ2-7; 7 bases map to TRBD2. Per germline, CDR1 MNHEY and CDR2 SMNVEV (reference sequence). This CDR3 has 16 amino acids. Trimming at V came to 6 bases and at J to 5 bases, leaving 16 bases not matched to a gene. The CDR3: CASRGDSGLDFNEQYF. The CDR3 bases are TGTGCCAGCAGGGGCGACTCCGGACTAGATTTCAACGAGCAGTACTTC.

This clonotype was counted a few times. The rearrangement joins TRBV15 to TRBJ2-1; 10 bases are shared with TRBD2. Trimming took 0 bases from V and 7 from J; bases not matched to a gene: 9. The germline V gene encodes CDR1 LNHNV and CDR2 YYDKDF (reference sequence). This CDR3 region has 17 residues. CDR3 sequence: CATSRDGLAGVANEQFF. Written as DNA, the CDR3 is TGTGCCACCAGCAGAGATGGGCTAGCGGGAGTGGCGAATGAGCAGTTCTTC.

For this clonotype: This may stem from a read error, because a much larger clone lies one nucleotide away. V and J are TRBV3-1 and TRBJ1-1; 11 nucleotides align to TRBD1. The CDR3 extends over 14 amino acids. Germline assignment: CDR1 LGHDT and CDR2 YNNKEL (reference sequence). With V trimmed by 4 bases and J by 13 bases, 11 bases remained unmatched. The CDR3 coding sequence is TGTGCCAGCAGCCTCGGACAGGGGGCGTTAGGGGTTTTCTTT. Amino acids: CASSLGQGALGVFF. Drawing the rest from reference TRBV3-1 and TRBJ1-1, the complete variable domain is DTAVSQTPKYLVTQMGNDKSIKCEQNLGHDTMYWYKQDSKKFLKIMFSYNNKELIINETVPNRFSPKSPDKAHLNLHINSLELGDSAVYFCASSLGQGALGVFFGQGTRLTVV.

This clonotype occurred a few times. The V and J genes are TRBV28 and TRBJ2-2; a weak D match, TRBD1 (8 bases). In germline, CDR1 is MDHEN, CDR2 SYDVKM. The CDR3 runs 17 residues. V was pared by 7 bases and J by 1 base, with 19 bases between. Here the CDR3 DNA reads TGTGCCAGCACAATACTACACAGGGGGGGGAACACCGGGGAGCTGTTTTTT. This sequence encodes CASTILHRGGNTGELFF.

The CDR3, as DNA: TGTGCCAGCAGCCAAGATAGGGGACACCAAGAGACCCAGTACTTC. Encoded protein: CASSQDRGHQETQYF. The V call is TRBV14, the J call TRBJ2-5; either TRBD1 or TRBD2 may supply D (5 bases each). Trimming shortened V by 0 bases and J by 0 bases, and 8 bases separated the two germline ends. Looked up from germline, CDR1 is SGHDN and CDR2 is FVKESK. This CDR3 is 15 amino acids long.

This clonotype appeared many times. The chain recombines TRBV7-2 with TRBJ2-5; no definite D call. Trimming removed 2 bases from V and 0 bases from J, with 10 bases in between. The CDR3 is 15 amino acids. CDR1 is SGHTA, CDR2 FQGNSA, per germline. The CDR3 protein is CASSLSVTHQETQYF. The CDR3 DNA follows: TGTGCCAGCAGCTTATCCGTGACTCACCAAGAGACCCAGTACTTC.

With respect to this clonotype: Sequence at one end of the junction differs from germline and may be a read error. The rearrangement uses TRBV6-5 and TRBJ1-1, with TRBD1 matching over 8 bases. The CDR3 has 14 amino acids. Germline V CDR1 and CDR2: MNHEY, SVGAGI. The CDR3 DNA is TGTGCCGGCAGTACTCGACAGGGGAGCTCTGAAGCTTTCTTT. Translated, it gives CAGSTRQGSSEAFF.

This clonotype was recorded a few times. The chain's CDR3 is CASNDGTDADTQYF. CDR3 DNA: TGTGCCAGCAACGACGGGACTGATGCAGATACGCAGTATTTT. The chain links TRBV27 to TRBJ2-3, with D possibly being TRBD2 (6 bases). With 7 bases removed from V and 4 bases from J, the gap between germline ends came to 15 bases. The CDR3 contains 14 residues. Germline CDR1 MNHEY, CDR2 SMNVEV (reference sequence).

The chain combines TRBV6-2 or TRBV6-3 with TRBJ2-3; D call uncertain. CDR3 length: 14 amino acids. Trimming stripped 4 bases from V and 6 bases from J, with 14 bases between. In germline, CDR1 is MNHEY, CDR2 SVGEGT. CDR3 sequence: CASSWRRTTDTQYF. The CDR3 region has the DNA TGTGCCAGCAGTTGGCGCCGGACGACGGATACGCAGTATTTT.

This clonotype was seen a few times. The rearrangement joins TRBV28 to TRBJ2-3; TRBD1 agrees at 7 bases. The CDR3 sequence is 13 residues long. Germline CDR1 reads MDHEN; CDR2 reads SYDVKM. Trimming cost V 7 bases and J 4 bases; bases outside gene matches: 5. The CDR3 is CASNRQGSDTQYF. In nucleotides, the CDR3 is TGTGCCAGCAACCGACAGGGCTCAGATACGCAGTATTTT. Together with reference TRBV28 and TRBJ2-3, the CDR3 gives the full variable domain: DVKVTQSSRYLVKRTGEKVFLECVQDMDHENMFWYRQDPGLGLRLIYFSYDVKMKEKGDIPEGYSVSREKKERFSLILESASTNQTSMYLCASNRQGSDTQYFGPGTRLTVL.

A remark on this clonotype: Sequence at one end of the junction differs from germline and may be a read error. This chain connects TRBV7-7 to TRBJ2-2; no clear D. The germline V gene encodes CDR1 SSHAT and CDR2 FNYEAQ (reference sequence). CDR3 length: 14 amino acids. CDR3 bases: TGTGCTAGCAGCCCCTCCCGGAGCACCGGGGAGCTGTTTTTT. It specifies CASSPSRSTGELFF.

This clonotype has a count of ten or more. The chain uses TRBV5-1 and TRBJ2-7; the D gene could be TRBD1 or TRBD2 (5 bases each). This CDR3 comprises 15 residues. Germline CDR1 reads SGHRS; CDR2 reads YFSETQ. With 3 bases removed from V and 2 bases from J, the gap between germline ends came to 15 bases. In DNA, the CDR3 is TGCGCCAGCAGCTGGGGGACGCTAGCCGCCTACGAGCAGTACTTC. Its translation is CASSWGTLAAYEQYF.

This clonotype showed up just a few times. As DNA, the CDR3 is TGTGCCAGCACTACCGGAACGGACACCGGGGAGCTGTTTTTT. It yields the protein CASTTGTDTGELFF. This chain links TRBV6-2 or TRBV6-3 with TRBJ2-2; no clear D. V was pared by 7 bases and J by 3 bases, with 12 bases between. From germline, CDR1 is MNHEY and CDR2 SVGEGT. CDR3 length equals 14 residues.

The chain links TRBV7-3 to TRBJ2-1; 9 bases are shared with TRBD1. The CDR3 is 15 amino acids. V lost 4 bases to trimming and J lost 6 bases; unmatched junction nucleotides: 7. Looked up from germline, CDR1 is SGHTA and CDR2 is FQGTGA. The CDR3 region has the DNA TGTGCCAGCAGCTCCGCCGGGACAGGGCGCAATGAGCAGTTCTTC. Encoded protein: CASSSAGTGRNEQFF.

This clonotype has a count of ten or more. CDR3 DNA: TGCAGCGTGGAAAACCCCAGGGGGGGAAACACTGAAGCTTTCTTT. It yields the protein CSVENPRGGNTEAFF. The J gene is TRBJ1-1, the V gene TRBV29-1; 7 bases map to TRBD1. Germline CDR1 reads SQVTM; CDR2 reads ANQGSEA. The CDR3 is 15 residues long. The J segment lost 2 bases and the V segment lost 6 bases, leaving 12 bases of the junction unmatched.

This clonotype was counted a few times. The gene calls are TRBV30 and TRBJ2-1; D unclear. V lost 0 bases and J lost 5, with 8 bases in between. Looked up from germline, CDR1 is GTSNPN and CDR2 is SVGIG (reference sequence). This CDR3 has 13 amino acids. The CDR3 is CAWSVRVDNEQFF. CDR3 DNA: TGTGCCTGGAGTGTAAGGGTTGACAATGAGCAGTTCTTC.

The chain uses TRBV5-1 and TRBJ2-7, with TRBD2 as a possible D gene (6 bases). There are 15 residues in the CDR3. Germline CDR1 SGHRS, CDR2 YFSETQ. Trimming took off 4 bases at V and 2 bases at J, with 16 bases between the two ends. The CDR3 protein is CASSPLDGGTYEQYF. CDR3 sequence (DNA): TGCGCCAGCAGCCCCCTTGACGGGGGTACCTACGAGCAGTACTTC.

This chain connects TRBV19 to TRBJ2-1; tentative D call: TRBD1 (6 bases). The CDR3 runs to 13 residues. From germline, CDR1 is LNHDA and CDR2 SQIVND (reference sequence). Trimming left V 2 bases short and J 5 bases short, with 7 bases between. CDR3 nucleotides: TGTGCCAGTAGTATATCAGGGGACAATGAGCAGTTCTTC. This encodes CASSISGDNEQFF. Filled out from reference TRBV19 and TRBJ2-1, the complete variable domain reads DGGITQSPKYLFRKEGQNVTLSCEQNLNHDAMYWYRQDPGQGLRLIYYSQIVNDFQKGDIAEGYSVSREKKESFPLTVTSAQKNPTAFYLCASSISGDNEQFFGPGTRLTVL.

This clonotype came up a few times. This chain links TRBV7-3 with TRBJ2-3; D is tentatively TRBD1 or TRBD2 (6 bases each). Trimming removed 8 bases at V and 6 bases at J, with 12 bases between. CDR1 and CDR2 (germline): SGHTA, FQGTGA. This CDR3 has 12 residues. The CDR3 DNA is TGTGCCAGCTACGGGGGCCCGGATACGCAGTATTTT. It is translated as CASYGGPDTQYF.

In this sample, this clonotype turned up a few times. The chain couples TRBV10-3 to TRBJ2-3; TRBD2 matches at 7 bases. Germline assignment: CDR1 ENHRY and CDR2 SYGVKD. The CDR3 is 16 amino acids. J gave up 2 bases and V 7 bases, and 12 bases lay outside the gene matches. CDR3 DNA: TGTGCCATCAAAGAGTCCCAGCGGGACCCCACAGATACGCAGTATTTT. Amino acids: CAIKESQRDPTDTQYF.

Many counts were recorded for this clonotype. The CDR3 region is CSVGLYNEQFF. In DNA form, the CDR3 reads TGCAGCGTTGGTCTCTACAATGAGCAGTTCTTC. The chain has TRBV29-1 and TRBJ2-1; D remains ambiguous. This CDR3 has 11 amino acids. Per germline, CDR1 SQVTM and CDR2 ANQGSEA. V lost 4 bases and J lost 3, with 4 bases in between.